A single T cell receptor beta chain is shown here with its context. What it binds is unknown. This record belongs to a study of cytomegalovirus exposure and HLA in healthy donors. Whole-study findings and limits: In terms of immune exposure information, only CMV serostatus was available. TCR beta V- and J-gene trimming, according to a later analysis, was linked to a missense DCLRE1C variant.

Primers: 60 Vbeta forward and 13 Jbeta reverse. Clones were read by immunoSEQ multiplex PCR, and TCRdb kept only the in-frame ones, dropping some. The data show around 120,000 clones, with about 76% seen just once and 0.55% to 0.75% held by the top ten. The CDR3 totals 20 residues. The germline gives CDR1 LGHNA, CDR2 YNFKEQ. V dropped 1 base and J dropped 3; count of bases not matched to a gene: 10. The sample taken for sequencing was PBMCs. The TCR sequence derives from a young man in good health and CMV-seronegative. The chain couples TRBV4-2 to TRBJ2-2, with TRBD2 matching over 14 bases. This CDR3 is CASSQGGGTSGGRHTGELFF. CDR3 sequence (DNA): TGTGCCAGCAGCCAAGGTGGCGGGACTAGCGGGGGCCGACACACCGGGGAGCTGTTTTTT.